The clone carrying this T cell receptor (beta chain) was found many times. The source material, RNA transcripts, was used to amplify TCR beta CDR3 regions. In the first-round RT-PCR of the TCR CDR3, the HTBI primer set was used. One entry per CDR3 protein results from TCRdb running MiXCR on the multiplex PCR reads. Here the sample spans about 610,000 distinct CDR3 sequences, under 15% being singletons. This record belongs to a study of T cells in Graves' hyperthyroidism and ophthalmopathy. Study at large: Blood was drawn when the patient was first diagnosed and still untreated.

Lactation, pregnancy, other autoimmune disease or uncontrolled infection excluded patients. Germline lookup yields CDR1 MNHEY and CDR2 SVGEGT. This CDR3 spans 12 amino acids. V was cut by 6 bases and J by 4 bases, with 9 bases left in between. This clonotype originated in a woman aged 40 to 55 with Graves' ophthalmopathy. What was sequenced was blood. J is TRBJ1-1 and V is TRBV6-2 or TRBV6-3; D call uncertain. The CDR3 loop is CASSFAVTEAFF. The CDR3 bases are TGTGCCAGCAGCTTTGCTGTCACTGAAGCTTTCTTT.